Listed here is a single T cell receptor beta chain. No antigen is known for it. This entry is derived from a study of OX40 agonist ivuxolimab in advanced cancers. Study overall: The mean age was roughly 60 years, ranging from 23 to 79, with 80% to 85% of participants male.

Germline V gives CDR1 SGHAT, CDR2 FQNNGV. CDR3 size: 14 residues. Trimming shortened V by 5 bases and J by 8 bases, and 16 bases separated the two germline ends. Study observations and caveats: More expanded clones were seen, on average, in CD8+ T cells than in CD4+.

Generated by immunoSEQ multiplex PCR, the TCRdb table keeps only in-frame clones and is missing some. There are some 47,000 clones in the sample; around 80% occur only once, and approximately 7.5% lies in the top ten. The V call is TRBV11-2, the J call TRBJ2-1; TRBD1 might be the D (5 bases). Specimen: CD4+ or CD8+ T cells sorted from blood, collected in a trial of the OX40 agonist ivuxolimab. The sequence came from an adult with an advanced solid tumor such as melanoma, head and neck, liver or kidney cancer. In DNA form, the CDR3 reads TGTGCCAGCAGCCCCCTAGGCAGGGTTCATGAGCAGTTCTTC. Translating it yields CASSPLGRVHEQFF. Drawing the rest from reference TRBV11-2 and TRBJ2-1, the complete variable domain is EAGVAQSPRYKIIEKRQSVAFWCNPISGHATLYWYQQILGQGPKLLIQFQNNGVVDDSQLPKDRFSAERLKGVDSTLKIQPAKLEDSAVYLCASSPLGRVHEQFFGPGTRLTVL.